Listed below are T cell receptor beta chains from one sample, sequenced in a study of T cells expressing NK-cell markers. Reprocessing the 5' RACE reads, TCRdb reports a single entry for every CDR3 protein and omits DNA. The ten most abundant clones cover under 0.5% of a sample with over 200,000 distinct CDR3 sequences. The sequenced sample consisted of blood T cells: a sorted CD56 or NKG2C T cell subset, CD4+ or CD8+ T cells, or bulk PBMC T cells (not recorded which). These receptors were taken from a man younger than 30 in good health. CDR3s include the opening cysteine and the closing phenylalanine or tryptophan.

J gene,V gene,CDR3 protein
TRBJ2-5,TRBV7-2,CASQTGLWETQYF
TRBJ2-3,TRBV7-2,CASGLAGGGADTQYF
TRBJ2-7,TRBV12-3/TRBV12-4,CASSWGDSYEQYF
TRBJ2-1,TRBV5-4,CASSSASVATNEQFF
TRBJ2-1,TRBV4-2,CASSHRTREQFF
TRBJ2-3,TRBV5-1,CASSSAGGPGDTQYF
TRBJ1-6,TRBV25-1,CASSAPGTGDSPLHF
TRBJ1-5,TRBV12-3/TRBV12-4,CASSSGQKHQPQHF
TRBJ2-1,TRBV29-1,CSVTSTKSSYNEQFF
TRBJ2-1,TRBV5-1,CASSPRQGVYNEQFF